This TCR beta chain was recorded in a study of T cell changes during pregnancy in multiple sclerosis. Clones were sequenced by immunoSEQ multiplex PCR, and TCRdb holds only the in-frame ones, with some missing. Of some 70,000 clones listed, 91% are singletons. The germline gives CDR1 KGHSH, CDR2 LQKENI. V was shortened by 4 bases and J by 1 base, with 19 bases between the two germline ends. This CDR3 contains 17 residues. This TCR came from a female donor with multiple sclerosis, enrolled in a pregnancy study. V gene TRBV18 combines with J gene TRBJ2-5; tentative D call: TRBD1 (5 bases). The specimen was peripheral blood, collected in the second trimester of pregnancy. The CDR3 coding sequence is TGTGCCAGCTCACAATTTATTGTACAGGCCGGCCAAGAGACCCAGTACTTC. Its translation: CASSQFIVQAGQETQYF.